Included here is one T cell receptor beta chain sequence, with context. The source of the sample is a study of Ad26.COV2.S vaccination and SARS-CoV-2 variants. Study context: As a participant in COV1001, the donor was in the Ad26.COV2.S trial arm.

This sample's treatment: about 20 received Ad26.COV2.S at low or high dose, single or two shots; about five received placebo; per-sample allocation not given. Material that was analyzed had been drawn on day 63 after the first vaccine or placebo injection. V was trimmed by 3 bases and J by 8 bases, leaving 16 bases between them. Germline V lookup: CDR1 SQVTM, CDR2 ANQGSEA. The CDR3 loop spans 14 amino acids. TCRdb's table, derived via immunoSEQ multiplex PCR, lists solely in-frame clones and lacks some. The sample holds under 300,000 clones; around 90% are singletons and the top ten take just under 3%.

Here the sequenced sample was peripheral blood, taken in a trial of Ad26.COV2.S vaccine versus placebo. The sequence came from a person between 18 and 65 years old who received the Ad26.COV2.S COVID-19 vaccine or a placebo. The chain couples TRBV29-1 to TRBJ1-4; the D gene is possibly TRBD1 (5 bases). CDR3 in DNA: TGCAGCGTTGAGTCCCTGGGGCTAAGGGAAAAACTGTTTTTT. Translating it yields CSVESLGLREKLFF.